Listed here are 4 T cell receptor beta chains from one sample, sequenced in a study of beta chain features in type 1 diabetes. Expressed TCRB transcripts were sequenced because the isolated RNA had all been reverse transcribed beforehand. Sequencing was performed with immunoSEQ multiplex PCR; in TCRdb, only in-frame clones are kept and a portion is missing. Of about 290,000 clones listed, around 7.8% are singletons. The source material was central memory CD4+ T cells from blood. The receptor source for this set is a woman between 18 and 29 years old in good health.

This clone was recorded a few times. The CDR3 reads CASSERIGATKNIQYF. Here the CDR3 DNA reads TGTGCCAGCAGTGAGCGCATAGGGGCTACCAAAAACATTCAGTACTTC. This chain joins TRBV9 and TRBJ2-4, with D possibly being TRBD1 (5 bases). V was shortened by 5 bases and J by 2 bases, with 17 bases between the two germline ends. The germline gives CDR1 SGDLS, CDR2 YYNGEE. The CDR3 consists of 16 residues.

This clone has at least ten counts. The V and J genes are TRBV7-9 and TRBJ2-7; 7 bases fit TRBD1. The CDR3 covers 14 residues. Germline V lookup: CDR1 SEHNR, CDR2 FQNEAQ (reference sequence). V gave up 5 bases and J gave up 6 bases; unmatched junction bases: 10. CDR3 amino acids: CASSAFEGAAEQYV. CDR3 sequence (DNA): TGTGCCAGCAGCGCCTTTGAGGGGGCGGCCGAGCAGTACGTC.

The J gene is TRBJ1-2, the V gene TRBV30, with 7 bases that match TRBD1. The CDR3 has 12 amino acids. CDR1 GTSNPN and CDR2 SVGIG come from the germline V gene (reference sequence). V dropped 1 base and J dropped 7; count of bases not matched to a gene: 3. CDR3 in amino acids: CAWSGQGGGYTF. In DNA, the CDR3 is TGTGCCTGGAGTGGCCAGGGGGGTGGCTACACCTTC.

The rearrangement uses TRBV6-5 and TRBJ1-5; D might be TRBD1 (5 bases). Per the germline V gene, CDR1 is MNHEY and CDR2 is SVGAGI. Trimming stripped 0 bases from V and 3 bases from J, with 6 bases between. This CDR3 is built from 14 residues. The CDR3 protein is CASSYSGPNQPQHF. DNA for the CDR3: TGTGCCAGCAGTTACTCGGGGCCCAATCAGCCCCAGCATTTT.